This T cell receptor (beta chain) is from a study of human T cells and chemical hapten exposure. Study-wide background: Researchers reported sensitizing a 2 cm by 2 cm upper inner arm skin site with 2% DPC.

In germline, CDR1 is SGHNT, CDR2 YENEEA. This CDR3 has 14 residues. Unmatched junction bases numbered 5, after V lost 4 bases and J lost 3 bases. Time point denoted: pre-sensitization, week 0. Treatment specified: therapeutic diphenylcyclopropenone sensitization with weekly scalp DPC. One entry per CDR3 protein results from TCRdb running MiXCR on the RACE reads. The top ten clones hold roughly 1.2% of a sample with around 300,000 distinct CDR3 sequences, about 7.7% of them seen once. This clonotype was found a few times. The receptor's source is a young man with alopecia areata. Some clones in this sample may be carry-over from other donors' samples. The chain couples TRBV11-3 to TRBJ1-1, with 7 positions matching TRBD1. The sample in question was whole blood, obtained in connection with sensitization to the hapten diphenylcyclopropenone (DPC). CDR3 protein: CASSYRGTDTEAFF. The CDR3 DNA follows: TGTGCCAGCAGCTACCGGGGGACAGACACTGAAGCTTTCTTT.